Listed below are T cell receptor beta chains from one sample, sequenced in a study of CD8 T cells in ankylosing spondylitis. TCRdb re-called the 5' RACE reads with MiXCR, one entry per CDR3 protein. The sample includes approximately 550,000 distinct CDR3 sequences, about 12% seen only once; the top ten take nearly 7%. Sequencing used blood, either unsorted or a sorted T cell fraction (not recorded which). These TCRs come from a male donor with ankylosing spondylitis. Both conserved end residues are part of each CDR3. The D gene is left open where the match is weak. Where a row states a size, it is once, few, many or the class of an expanded clone; other rows omit it.

>TRBV10-1|-|-|TRBJ1-2
CASSESGVNGYTF
TGCGCCAGCAGTGAGTCCGGGGTTAATGGCTACACCTTC
>TRBV20-1|-|-|TRBJ1-1
CSARTLWVTTEAFF
TGCAGTGCCCGGACTCTCTGGGTTACCACTGAAGCTTTCTTT
>TRBV5-1|few|TRBD2|TRBJ2-3
CASSLRVAGAGDTQYF
TGCGCCAGCAGCTTGAGGGTAGCGGGAGCTGGAGATACGCAGTATTTT
>TRBV19|-|TRBD1|TRBJ2-5
CASRARDRGNQETQYF
TGTGCCAGTAGAGCCCGGGACAGGGGAAACCAAGAGACCCAGTACTTC
>TRBV24-1|-|-|TRBJ2-2
CATGPTLGTGELFF
TGTGCCACCGGCCCCACTCTCGGGACCGGGGAGCTGTTTTTT
>TRBV7-2|-|TRBD2|TRBJ2-7
CASSSPTSGEQYF
TGTGCCAGCAGCTCCCCAACTAGCGGCGAGCAGTACTTC
>TRBV5-1|-|-|TRBJ2-5
CASSPQEGGGETQYF
TGCGCCAGCAGCCCGCAAGAAGGGGGAGGCGAGACCCAGTACTTC
>TRBV5-5|few|-|TRBJ2-6
CASRLGGRDGANVLTF
TGTGCCAGCAGACTGGGGGGACGGGACGGGGCCAACGTCCTGACTTTC
>TRBV10-3|-|TRBD2|TRBJ2-5
CAIRASGKETQYF
TGTGCCATCAGGGCTAGCGGGAAAGAGACCCAGTACTTC
>TRBV20-1|-|TRBD2|TRBJ2-1
CSPWGGRNEQFF
TGCAGTCCCTGGGGGGGGAGGAATGAGCAGTTCTTC
>TRBV19|few|-|TRBJ2-2
CASSIDSIGGNTGELFF
TGTGCCAGTAGTATTGATTCTATCGGGGGAAACACCGGGGAGCTGTTTTTT
>TRBV6-5|-|-|TRBJ2-3
CASSYFFGTDTQYF
TGTGCCAGCAGTTACTTTTTCGGCACAGATACGCAGTATTTT